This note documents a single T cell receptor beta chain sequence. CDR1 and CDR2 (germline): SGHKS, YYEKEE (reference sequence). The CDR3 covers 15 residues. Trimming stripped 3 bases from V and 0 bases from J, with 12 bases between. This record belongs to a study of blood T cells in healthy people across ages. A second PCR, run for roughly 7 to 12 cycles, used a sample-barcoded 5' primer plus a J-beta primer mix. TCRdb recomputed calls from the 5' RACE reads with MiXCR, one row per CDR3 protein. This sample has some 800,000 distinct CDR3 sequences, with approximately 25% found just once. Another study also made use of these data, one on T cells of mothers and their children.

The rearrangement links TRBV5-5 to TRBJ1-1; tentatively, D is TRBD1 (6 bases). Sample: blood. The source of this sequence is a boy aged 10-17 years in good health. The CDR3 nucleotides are TGTGCCAGCAGCTGGGACATCCTCATGAACACTGAAGCTTTCTTT. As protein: CASSWDILMNTEAFF. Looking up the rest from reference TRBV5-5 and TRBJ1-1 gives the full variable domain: DAGVTQSPTHLIKTRGQQVTLRCSPISGHKSVSWYQQVLGQGPQFIFQYYEKEERGRGNFPDRFSARQFPNYSSELNVNALLLGDSALYLCASSWDILMNTEAFFGQGTRLTVV.